This T cell receptor beta chain was retrieved from a study of early T cells in non-severe SARS-CoV-2 infection. The overall study: Sequencing used unsorted whole-blood bulk RNA, so chains lack pairing. Study outcomes and limitations: Matches to VDJdb favored anti-spike CD8 responses and missed private and CD4 specificities.

Attached unique molecular identifiers marked individual cDNA molecules. TCRdb reanalysed the 5' RACE reads using MiXCR and keeps one entry per CDR3 protein. The sample holds around 64,000 distinct CDR3 sequences, 12% seen once. A few counts support this clonotype. Antigen unknown. The CDR3 covers 15 residues. With V trimmed by 0 bases and J by 4 bases, 4 bases remained unmatched. Germline lookup yields CDR1 SGDLS and CDR2 YYNGEE. The genes are TRBV9 and TRBJ2-3; 8 nucleotides line up with TRBD2. This clonotype originated in an adult who was a healthcare worker with PCR-confirmed SARS-CoV-2 infection or an uninfected control (not recorded which). Sequenced: whole blood. The CDR3 protein is CASSVAGRDPDTQYF. Written as DNA, the CDR3 is TGTGCCAGCAGCGTAGCCGGGAGGGACCCAGATACGCAGTATTTT.